A selection of T cell receptor beta chains follows, all from one sample in a study of regulatory T cells in long-lasting Graves disease. TCRdb itself ran the multiplex PCR reads through MiXCR, one entry per CDR3 protein. The sample carries approximately 400,000 distinct CDR3 sequences, 15% recorded once. These data also featured in a second study, about T cells in Graves' hyperthyroidism and ophthalmopathy.

The sequences come from peripheral blood mononuclear cells (PBMCs), collected at new diagnosis, from a patient treated with antithyroid drugs. These receptors originate from a middle-aged woman with Graves disease. Both conserved end residues are part of each CDR3. The D gene is left open where the match is weak. Only part of the rows carry a size: once, few, many, or a class if the clone is expanded.

clone size: many; V gene: TRBV12-3/TRBV12-4; D gene: .; J gene: TRBJ2-1; CDR3 length: 14; CDR3 DNA: TGTGCCAGCAACCGGAGGGGTGGGGACAATGAGCAGTTCTTC; CDR3 protein: CASNRRGGDNEQFF
clone size: .; V gene: TRBV7-3; D gene: .; J gene: TRBJ2-1; CDR3 length: 13; CDR3 DNA: TGTGCCAGCAGCTCCCCCACAGCTACTGAGCAGTTCTTC; CDR3 protein: CASSSPTATEQFF
clone size: many; V gene: TRBV18; D gene: .; J gene: TRBJ2-5; CDR3 length: 16; CDR3 DNA: TGTGCCAGCTCACCACTCACCGGAGGCCCCAAAGAGACCCAGTACTTC; CDR3 protein: CASSPLTGGPKETQYF
clone size: many; V gene: TRBV29-1; D gene: .; J gene: TRBJ2-2; CDR3 length: 11; CDR3 DNA: TGCAGCGTTGTGACGGCCGGGGAGCTGTTTTTT; CDR3 protein: CSVVTAGELFF
clone size: many; V gene: TRBV12-3/TRBV12-4; D gene: TRBD1; J gene: TRBJ1-1; CDR3 length: 13; CDR3 DNA: TGTGCCAGCAGCCTCCGGGACAGTACTGAAGCTTTCTTT; CDR3 protein: CASSLRDSTEAFF
clone size: few; V gene: TRBV6-2/TRBV6-3; D gene: TRBD2; J gene: TRBJ2-1; CDR3 length: 15; CDR3 DNA: TGTGCCAGCAGTTTTTCTAGCGGGAGTCCGGATGAGCAGTTCTTC; CDR3 protein: CASSFSSGSPDEQFF
clone size: few; V gene: TRBV5-1; D gene: TRBD1; J gene: TRBJ2-2; CDR3 length: 17; CDR3 DNA: TGCGCCAGCAGCTCTCTTGAGACAGGGACCTACACCGGGGAGCTGTTTTTT; CDR3 protein: CASSSLETGTYTGELFF
clone size: many; V gene: TRBV5-1; D gene: TRBD1; J gene: TRBJ1-2; CDR3 length: 15; CDR3 DNA: TGCGCCAGCAGCCGTGACAGGGGATATGGCTATGGCTACACCTTC; CDR3 protein: CASSRDRGYGYGYTF
clone size: many; V gene: TRBV12-3/TRBV12-4; D gene: .; J gene: TRBJ1-1; CDR3 length: 14; CDR3 DNA: TGTGCCAGCAGTTTTGGGCCAGGGTACACTGAAGCTTTCTTT; CDR3 protein: CASSFGPGYTEAFF
clone size: many; V gene: TRBV5-1; D gene: .; J gene: TRBJ2-7; CDR3 length: 13; CDR3 DNA: TGCGCCAGCAGCGCACCAGGGGGGGTCGAGCAGTACTTC; CDR3 protein: CASSAPGGVEQYF
clone size: many; V gene: TRBV18; D gene: .; J gene: TRBJ2-5; CDR3 length: 15; CDR3 DNA: TGTGCCAGCTCACCGATGCAGGCTTCCCAAGAGACCCAGTACTTC; CDR3 protein: CASSPMQASQETQYF
clone size: .; V gene: TRBV7-9; D gene: .; J gene: TRBJ1-6; CDR3 length: 13; CDR3 DNA: TGTGCCAGCAGCTTAAGTATGGATTCACCCCTCCACTTT; CDR3 protein: CASSLSMDSPLHF
clone size: few; V gene: TRBV10-2; D gene: .; J gene: TRBJ1-2; CDR3 length: 14; CDR3 DNA: TGCGCCAGCAGTGAGGATGGGGGAATATACGGCTACACCTTC; CDR3 protein: CASSEDGGIYGYTF
clone size: .; V gene: TRBV6-5; D gene: .; J gene: TRBJ1-5; CDR3 length: 14; CDR3 DNA: TGTGCCAGCAGTTACGGGGGGGTGGGTCAGCCCCAGCATTTT; CDR3 protein: CASSYGGVGQPQHF
clone size: once; V gene: TRBV20-1; D gene: .; J gene: TRBJ1-1; CDR3 length: 11; CDR3 DNA: TGCAGTGCTAGGAATCCCCCTGAAGCTTTCTTT; CDR3 protein: CSARNPPEAFF
clone size: few; V gene: TRBV6-1; D gene: .; J gene: TRBJ2-1; CDR3 length: 14; CDR3 DNA: TGTGCCAGCAGCGCTGTCGGAGGGGCCAATGAGCAGTTCTTC; CDR3 protein: CASSAVGGANEQFF
clone size: few; V gene: TRBV15; D gene: .; J gene: TRBJ2-7; CDR3 length: 14; CDR3 DNA: TGTGCCACCAGCAGAGATGGGGCGTCCTACGAGCAGTACTTC; CDR3 protein: CATSRDGASYEQYF
clone size: many; V gene: TRBV7-2; D gene: TRBD2; J gene: TRBJ2-1; CDR3 length: 12; CDR3 DNA: TGTGCCAGCAGACGTACTAGCGTTGAGCAGTTCTTC; CDR3 protein: CASRRTSVEQFF
clone size: .; V gene: TRBV7-8; D gene: TRBD2; J gene: TRBJ2-1; CDR3 length: 21; CDR3 DNA: TGTGCCAGCAGCGCCGATCTGGGGTTAGCGGGAGCAGAATTACGCTACAATGAGCAGTTCTTC; CDR3 protein: CASSADLGLAGAELRYNEQFF
clone size: many; V gene: TRBV12-3/TRBV12-4; D gene: .; J gene: TRBJ2-2; CDR3 length: 15; CDR3 DNA: TGTGCCAGCAGTTCGGACAAGGCTAACACCGGGGAGCTGTTTTTT; CDR3 protein: CASSSDKANTGELFF
clone size: many; V gene: TRBV27; D gene: TRBD2; J gene: TRBJ2-1; CDR3 length: 16; CDR3 DNA: TGTGCCAGCAGTTTACTAGCGGGAGGGCCGGGGAATGAGCAGTTCTTC; CDR3 protein: CASSLLAGGPGNEQFF
clone size: .; V gene: TRBV10-3; D gene: .; J gene: TRBJ1-1; CDR3 length: 15; CDR3 DNA: TGTGCCATCAGTTACTCGGATATTGTGAACACTGAAGCTTTCTTT; CDR3 protein: CAISYSDIVNTEAFF
clone size: .; V gene: TRBV7-2; D gene: TRBD2; J gene: TRBJ2-2; CDR3 length: 15; CDR3 DNA: TGTGCCAGCAGCCGGGGACTAGCGGGAAGGGGGGAGCTGTTTTTT; CDR3 protein: CASSRGLAGRGELFF
clone size: many; V gene: TRBV12-3/TRBV12-4; D gene: TRBD1; J gene: TRBJ1-1; CDR3 length: 17; CDR3 DNA: TGTGCCAGCAGCCAATCCCGGGACAGGGTTTGGAACACTGAAGCTTTCTTT; CDR3 protein: CASSQSRDRVWNTEAFF
clone size: many; V gene: TRBV5-6; D gene: .; J gene: TRBJ1-2; CDR3 length: 13; CDR3 DNA: TGTGCCAGCAGCACAAGTTCACAGCGGCCCTACACCTTC; CDR3 protein: CASSTSSQRPYTF
clone size: many; V gene: TRBV11-2; D gene: TRBD2; J gene: TRBJ2-1; CDR3 length: 17; CDR3 DNA: TGTGCCAGCAGCTTAGATCGGAGGACTAGCGGCTACAATGAGCAGTTCTTC; CDR3 protein: CASSLDRRTSGYNEQFF
clone size: many; V gene: TRBV6-1; D gene: .; J gene: TRBJ1-2; CDR3 length: 12; CDR3 DNA: TGTGCCAGCACCTCGACAGGCTATGGCTACACCTTC; CDR3 protein: CASTSTGYGYTF
clone size: many; V gene: TRBV11-2; D gene: .; J gene: TRBJ2-2; CDR3 length: 13; CDR3 DNA: TGTGCCAGCAGCAGGGGGAGGACCGGGGAGCTGTTTTTT; CDR3 protein: CASSRGRTGELFF
clone size: many; V gene: TRBV11-3; D gene: .; J gene: TRBJ2-1; CDR3 length: 15; CDR3 DNA: TGTGCCAGCAGCTCCTTTGGGGGGGCTAACAATGAGCAGTTCTTC; CDR3 protein: CASSSFGGANNEQFF
clone size: few; V gene: TRBV29-1; D gene: TRBD1; J gene: TRBJ1-1; CDR3 length: 14; CDR3 DNA: TGCAGCGCTATTGGGACAGGGAGTACCACTGAAGCTTTCTTT; CDR3 protein: CSAIGTGSTTEAFF
clone size: few; V gene: TRBV28; D gene: TRBD2; J gene: TRBJ2-3; CDR3 length: 17; CDR3 DNA: TGTGCCAGCAGTCTTCTTATAGCGGGGAGCACGTCGGATACGCAGTATTTT; CDR3 protein: CASSLLIAGSTSDTQYF
clone size: .; V gene: TRBV10-3; D gene: .; J gene: TRBJ1-3; CDR3 length: 12; CDR3 DNA: TGTGCCATCGCCGGGCCCAAAAACACCATATATTTT; CDR3 protein: CAIAGPKNTIYF
clone size: .; V gene: TRBV5-5; D gene: TRBD2; J gene: TRBJ2-7; CDR3 length: 17; CDR3 DNA: TGTGCCAGCAGCGTAAGCGGGACTAGCGGGAGGACCTACGAGCAGTACTTC; CDR3 protein: CASSVSGTSGRTYEQYF
clone size: .; V gene: TRBV28; D gene: TRBD2; J gene: TRBJ2-2; CDR3 length: 20; CDR3 DNA: TGTGCCAGCAGTCTTACTAGCGGGAGGATCAGGTTCGCGAACACCGGGGAGCTGTTTTTT; CDR3 protein: CASSLTSGRIRFANTGELFF
clone size: many; V gene: TRBV6-2/TRBV6-3; D gene: TRBD1; J gene: TRBJ2-2; CDR3 length: 16; CDR3 DNA: TGTGCCAGCAGTTACCAGACAGGGTCGAACACCGGGGAGCTGTTTTTT; CDR3 protein: CASSYQTGSNTGELFF
clone size: many; V gene: TRBV28; D gene: .; J gene: TRBJ1-1; CDR3 length: 13; CDR3 DNA: TGTGCCAGCAGTTTTATAACCAGCACTGAAGCTTTCTTT; CDR3 protein: CASSFITSTEAFF
clone size: many; V gene: TRBV19; D gene: .; J gene: TRBJ2-4; CDR3 length: 17; CDR3 DNA: TGTGCCAGTATGGTTGGCGGAAGATCGTTAGCCAAAAACATTCAGTACTTC; CDR3 protein: CASMVGGRSLAKNIQYF
clone size: many; V gene: TRBV25-1; D gene: TRBD1; J gene: TRBJ1-2; CDR3 length: 18; CDR3 DNA: TGTGCCAGCAGTGAATATTTCCCCACAACAGGGGAGGCCTATGGCTACACCTTC; CDR3 protein: CASSEYFPTTGEAYGYTF
clone size: .; V gene: TRBV7-9; D gene: TRBD1; J gene: TRBJ1-2; CDR3 length: 13; CDR3 DNA: TGTGCCAGCAGCAACGACAGGGTGGGCGGCTACACCTTC; CDR3 protein: CASSNDRVGGYTF
clone size: few; V gene: TRBV7-9; D gene: TRBD1; J gene: TRBJ2-1; CDR3 length: 17; CDR3 DNA: TGTGCCAGCAGCTATTGGCCGGGGACAGACTCCTACAATGAGCAGTTCTTC; CDR3 protein: CASSYWPGTDSYNEQFF
clone size: many; V gene: TRBV3-1; D gene: TRBD2; J gene: TRBJ2-1; CDR3 length: 18; CDR3 DNA: TGTGCCAGCAGCCAAGATCCCGAGACTAGCGGGTCCTACAATGAGCAGTTCTTC; CDR3 protein: CASSQDPETSGSYNEQFF
clone size: many; V gene: TRBV11-2; D gene: .; J gene: TRBJ2-4; CDR3 length: 14; CDR3 DNA: TGTGCCAGCAGCTTTTCGCTAGCCAAAAACATTCAGTACTTC; CDR3 protein: CASSFSLAKNIQYF
clone size: .; V gene: TRBV29-1; D gene: TRBD1; J gene: TRBJ2-7; CDR3 length: 15; CDR3 DNA: TGCAGCGTTGAAATAAGGACAGGGAGGTCCTACGAGCAGTACTTC; CDR3 protein: CSVEIRTGRSYEQYF
clone size: many; V gene: TRBV27; D gene: .; J gene: TRBJ1-1; CDR3 length: 13; CDR3 DNA: TGTGCCAGCAGTTTTGGGGTTGGCACTGAAGCTTTCTTT; CDR3 protein: CASSFGVGTEAFF
clone size: many; V gene: TRBV11-2; D gene: .; J gene: TRBJ2-7; CDR3 length: 14; CDR3 DNA: TGTGCCAGTCAACCCGTCCCCTCTTCCTACGAGCAGTACTTC; CDR3 protein: CASQPVPSSYEQYF
clone size: many; V gene: TRBV12-3/TRBV12-4; D gene: .; J gene: TRBJ1-5; CDR3 length: 14; CDR3 DNA: TGTGCCAGCAGCGGATCAGGCCGCGGGCAGCCCCAGCATTTT; CDR3 protein: CASSGSGRGQPQHF
clone size: many; V gene: TRBV19; D gene: .; J gene: TRBJ2-5; CDR3 length: 15; CDR3 DNA: TGTGCCAGTAGTCCACGAGGCAGGGGCCAAGAGACCCAGTACTTC; CDR3 protein: CASSPRGRGQETQYF
clone size: .; V gene: TRBV29-1; D gene: TRBD2; J gene: TRBJ2-1; CDR3 length: 15; CDR3 DNA: TGCAGCGTCCGCTCCGAGGGACTAGCGGGGGGCGAGCAGTTCTTC; CDR3 protein: CSVRSEGLAGGEQFF
clone size: few; V gene: TRBV20-1; D gene: TRBD2; J gene: TRBJ2-3; CDR3 length: 14; CDR3 DNA: TGCAGTGCGCGACTAGCGGGAGGCACAGATACGCAGTATTTT; CDR3 protein: CSARLAGGTDTQYF
clone size: many; V gene: TRBV5-1; D gene: .; J gene: TRBJ2-3; CDR3 length: 15; CDR3 DNA: TGCGCCAGCAGACCCCAGGGGTTTAGCACAGATACGCAGTATTTT; CDR3 protein: CASRPQGFSTDTQYF
clone size: once; V gene: TRBV4-1; D gene: TRBD1; J gene: TRBJ1-5; CDR3 length: 13; CDR3 DNA: TGCGCCAGCAGCCAAGTTCGACAGGGTTCCCAGCATTTT; CDR3 protein: CASSQVRQGSQHF
clone size: .; V gene: TRBV2; D gene: .; J gene: TRBJ2-1; CDR3 length: 16; CDR3 DNA: TGTGCCAGCAGTGTCGTCCACCTTACGTCCTACAATGAGCAGTTCTTC; CDR3 protein: CASSVVHLTSYNEQFF
clone size: .; V gene: TRBV2; D gene: .; J gene: TRBJ2-1; CDR3 length: 15; CDR3 DNA: TGTGCCAGCAGCACCACGAGAGGTCTCTACAGTGAGCAGTTCTTC; CDR3 protein: CASSTTRGLYSEQFF
clone size: few; V gene: TRBV4-3; D gene: .; J gene: TRBJ2-5; CDR3 length: 15; CDR3 DNA: TGCGCCAGCAGCCAAGGTGTGGCAAGACAAGAGACCCAGTACTTC; CDR3 protein: CASSQGVARQETQYF
clone size: .; V gene: TRBV20-1; D gene: .; J gene: TRBJ2-3; CDR3 length: 14; CDR3 DNA: TGCAGTGCTAGGATGGGCCCTAGCACAGATACGCAGTATTTT; CDR3 protein: CSARMGPSTDTQYF
clone size: .; V gene: TRBV6-1; D gene: .; J gene: TRBJ1-4; CDR3 length: 12; CDR3 DNA: TGTGCCAGCAGACGGGGAGCGGAAAAACTGTTTTTT; CDR3 protein: CASRRGAEKLFF
clone size: .; V gene: TRBV10-3; D gene: .; J gene: TRBJ2-2; CDR3 length: 14; CDR3 DNA: TGTGCCATCAGTCGGTGGGAGAACACCGGGGAGCTGTTTTTT; CDR3 protein: CAISRWENTGELFF